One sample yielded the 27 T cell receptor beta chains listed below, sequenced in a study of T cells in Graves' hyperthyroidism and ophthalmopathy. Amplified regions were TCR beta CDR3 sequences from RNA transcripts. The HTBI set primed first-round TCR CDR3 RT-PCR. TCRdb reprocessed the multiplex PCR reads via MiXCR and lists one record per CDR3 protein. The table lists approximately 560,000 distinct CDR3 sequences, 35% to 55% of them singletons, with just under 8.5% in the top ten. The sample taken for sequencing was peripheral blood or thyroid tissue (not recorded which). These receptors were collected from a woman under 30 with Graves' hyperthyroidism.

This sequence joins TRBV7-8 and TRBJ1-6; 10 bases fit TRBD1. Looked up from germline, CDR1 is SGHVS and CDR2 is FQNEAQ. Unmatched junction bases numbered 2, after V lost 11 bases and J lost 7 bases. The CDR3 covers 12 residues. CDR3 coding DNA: TGTGCCTGGGACAGGGGCAATTCACCCCTCCACTTT. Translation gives CAWDRGNSPLHF. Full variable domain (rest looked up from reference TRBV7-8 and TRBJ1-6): GAGVSQSPRYKVAKRGQDVALRCDPISGHVSLFWYQQALGQGPEFLTYFQNEAQLDKSGLPSDRFFAERPEGSVSTLKIQRTQQEDSAVYLCAWDRGNSPLHFGNGTRLTVT.

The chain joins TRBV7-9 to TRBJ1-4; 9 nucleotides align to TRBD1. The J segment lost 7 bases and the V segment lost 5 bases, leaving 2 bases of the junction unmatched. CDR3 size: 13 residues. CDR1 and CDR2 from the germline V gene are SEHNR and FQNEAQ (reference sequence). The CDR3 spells CASSKQGAEKLFF. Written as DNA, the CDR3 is TGTGCCAGCAGCAAACAGGGGGCTGAAAAACTGTTTTTT.

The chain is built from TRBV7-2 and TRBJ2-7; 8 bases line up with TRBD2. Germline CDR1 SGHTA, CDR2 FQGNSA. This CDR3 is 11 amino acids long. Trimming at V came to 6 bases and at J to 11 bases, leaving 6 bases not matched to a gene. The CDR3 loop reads CASSPLSGEYF. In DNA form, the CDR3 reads TGTGCCAGCAGTCCCCTTAGCGGGGAGTACTTC.

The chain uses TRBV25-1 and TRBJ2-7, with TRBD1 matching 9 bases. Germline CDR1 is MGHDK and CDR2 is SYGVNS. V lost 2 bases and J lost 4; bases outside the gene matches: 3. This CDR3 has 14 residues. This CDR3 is CASSEPGTGYEQYF. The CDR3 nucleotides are TGTGCCAGCAGTGAACCTGGGACAGGGTACGAGCAGTACTTC.

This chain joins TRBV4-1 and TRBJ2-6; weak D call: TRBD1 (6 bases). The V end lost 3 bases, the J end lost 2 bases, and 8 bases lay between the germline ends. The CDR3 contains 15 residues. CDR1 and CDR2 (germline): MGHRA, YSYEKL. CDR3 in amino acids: CASSHAGAGANVLTF. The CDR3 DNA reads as TGCGCCAGCAGCCATGCAGGGGCTGGGGCCAACGTCCTGACTTTC.

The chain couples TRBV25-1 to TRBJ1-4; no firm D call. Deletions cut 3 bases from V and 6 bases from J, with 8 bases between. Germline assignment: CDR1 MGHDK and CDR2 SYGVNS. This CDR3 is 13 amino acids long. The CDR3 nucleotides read TGTGCCAGCAGTGACACCACAGATGAAAAACTGTTTTTT. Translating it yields CASSDTTDEKLFF.

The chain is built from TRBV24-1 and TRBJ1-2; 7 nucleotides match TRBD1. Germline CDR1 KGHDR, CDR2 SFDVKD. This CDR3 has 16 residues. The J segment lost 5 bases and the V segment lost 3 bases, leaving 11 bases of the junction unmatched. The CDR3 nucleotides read TGTGCCACCAGTGATCTTACAGGGGTCTTCGGTTATGGCTACACCTTC. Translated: CATSDLTGVFGYGYTF.

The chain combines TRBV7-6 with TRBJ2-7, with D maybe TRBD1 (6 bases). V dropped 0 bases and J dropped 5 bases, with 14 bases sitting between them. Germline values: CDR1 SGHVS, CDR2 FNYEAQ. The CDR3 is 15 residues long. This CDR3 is CASSLALQGPHEQYF. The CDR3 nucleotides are TGTGCCAGCAGCTTAGCGTTACAGGGTCCCCACGAGCAGTACTTC.

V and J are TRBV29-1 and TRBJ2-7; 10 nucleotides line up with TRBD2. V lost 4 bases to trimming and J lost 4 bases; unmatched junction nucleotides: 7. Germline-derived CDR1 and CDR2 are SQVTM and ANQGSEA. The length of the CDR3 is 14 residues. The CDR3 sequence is CSVGRTSGPYEQYF. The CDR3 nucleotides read TGCAGCGTTGGACGGACTAGCGGCCCGTACGAGCAGTACTTC.

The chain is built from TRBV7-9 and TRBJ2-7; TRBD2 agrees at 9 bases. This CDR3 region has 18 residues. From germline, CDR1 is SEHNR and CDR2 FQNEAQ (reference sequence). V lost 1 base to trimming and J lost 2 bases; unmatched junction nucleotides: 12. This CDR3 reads CASSLESSGTHLTYEQYF. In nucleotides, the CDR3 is TGTGCCAGCAGCTTAGAGTCTAGCGGGACCCACCTTACCTACGAGCAGTACTTC.

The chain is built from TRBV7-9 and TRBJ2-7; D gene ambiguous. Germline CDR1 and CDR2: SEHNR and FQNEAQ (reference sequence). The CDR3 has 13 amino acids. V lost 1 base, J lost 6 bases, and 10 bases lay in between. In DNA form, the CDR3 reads TGTGCCAGCAGCTTAGGTAGCCTGGGCGAGCAGTACTTC. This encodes CASSLGSLGEQYF.

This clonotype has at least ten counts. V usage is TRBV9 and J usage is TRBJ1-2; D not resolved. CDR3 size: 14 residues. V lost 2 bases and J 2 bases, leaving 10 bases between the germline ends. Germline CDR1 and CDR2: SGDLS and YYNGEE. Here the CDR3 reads CASSVYTSNYGYTF. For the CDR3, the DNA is TGTGCCAGCAGCGTGTATACATCAAACTATGGCTACACCTTC.

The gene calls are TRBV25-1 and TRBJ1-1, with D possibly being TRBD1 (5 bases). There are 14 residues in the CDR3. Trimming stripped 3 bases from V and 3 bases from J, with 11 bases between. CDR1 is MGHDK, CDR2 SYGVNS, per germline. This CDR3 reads CASSESSGYTEAFF. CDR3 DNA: TGTGCCAGCAGTGAGTCGTCAGGGTACACTGAAGCTTTCTTT.

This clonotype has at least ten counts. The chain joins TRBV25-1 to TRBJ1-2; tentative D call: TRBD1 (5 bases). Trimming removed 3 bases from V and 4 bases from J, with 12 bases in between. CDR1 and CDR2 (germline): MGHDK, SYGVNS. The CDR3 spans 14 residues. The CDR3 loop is CASSETSRGYGYTF. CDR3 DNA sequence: TGTGCCAGCAGTGAGACCTCTAGGGGCTATGGCTACACCTTC.

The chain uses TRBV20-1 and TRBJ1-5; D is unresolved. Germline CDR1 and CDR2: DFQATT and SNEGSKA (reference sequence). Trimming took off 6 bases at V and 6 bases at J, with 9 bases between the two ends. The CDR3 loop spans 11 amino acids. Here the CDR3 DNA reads TGCAGTGCAGCTGGGGTTCAGCCCCAGCATTTT. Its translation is CSAAGVQPQHF.

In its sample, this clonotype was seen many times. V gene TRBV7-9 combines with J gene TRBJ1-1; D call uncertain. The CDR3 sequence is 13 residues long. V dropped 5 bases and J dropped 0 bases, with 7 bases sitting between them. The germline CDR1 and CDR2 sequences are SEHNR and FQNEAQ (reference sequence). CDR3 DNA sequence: TGTGCCAGCAGCCGCGATATGAACACTGAAGCTTTCTTT. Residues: CASSRDMNTEAFF.

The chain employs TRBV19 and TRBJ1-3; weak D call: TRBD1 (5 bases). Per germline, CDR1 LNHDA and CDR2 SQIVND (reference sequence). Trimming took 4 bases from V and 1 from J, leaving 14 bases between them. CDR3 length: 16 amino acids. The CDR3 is CASSTPRESSGNTIYF. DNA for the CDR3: TGTGCCAGTAGTACACCCAGGGAATCTTCTGGAAACACCATATATTTT.

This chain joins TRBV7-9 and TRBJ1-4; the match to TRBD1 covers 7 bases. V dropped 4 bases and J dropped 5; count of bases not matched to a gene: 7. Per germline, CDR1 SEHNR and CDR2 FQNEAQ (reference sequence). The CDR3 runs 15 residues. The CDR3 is CASSYAGTENEKLFF. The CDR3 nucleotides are TGTGCCAGCAGCTATGCCGGGACAGAGAATGAAAAACTGTTTTTT.

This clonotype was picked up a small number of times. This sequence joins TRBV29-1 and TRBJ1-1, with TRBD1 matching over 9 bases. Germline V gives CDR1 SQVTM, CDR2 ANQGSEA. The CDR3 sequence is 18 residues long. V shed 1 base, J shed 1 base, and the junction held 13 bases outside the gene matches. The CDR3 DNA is TGCAGCGTTGAAGGGACAGGGGCCTTCTTTCTTTCGAACACTGAAGCTTTCTTT. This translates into CSVEGTGAFFLSNTEAFF. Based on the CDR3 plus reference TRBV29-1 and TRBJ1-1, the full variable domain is SAVISQKPSRDICQRGTSLTIQCQVDSQVTMMFWYRQQPGQSLTLIATANQGSEATYESGFVIDKFPISRPNLTFSTLTVSNMSPEDSSIYLCSVEGTGAFFLSNTEAFFGQGTRLTVV.

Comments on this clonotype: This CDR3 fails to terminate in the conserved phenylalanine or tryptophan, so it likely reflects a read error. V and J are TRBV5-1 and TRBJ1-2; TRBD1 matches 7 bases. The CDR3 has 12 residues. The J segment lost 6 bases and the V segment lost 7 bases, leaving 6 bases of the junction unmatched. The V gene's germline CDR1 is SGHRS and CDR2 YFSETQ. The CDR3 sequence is CASRPDRDGYTS. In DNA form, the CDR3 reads TGCGCCAGCCGACCAGACAGGGATGGCTACACCTCC.

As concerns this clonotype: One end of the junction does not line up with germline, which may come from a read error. CDR3 nucleotide sequence: TGTGCCAGCAGATCAGGACAGGGCTTC. Protein product: CASRSGQGF. This chain links TRBV2 with TRBJ2-7; TRBD1 agrees at 8 bases. CDR1 and CDR2 (germline): SNHLY, FYNNEI. The CDR3 is 9 residues long.

The CDR3 region is CASSLKGRGQRDYEQYF. As DNA, the CDR3 is TGTGCCAGCAGCTTAAAGGGACGCGGACAGAGGGACTACGAGCAGTACTTC. The V call is TRBV7-9, the J call TRBJ2-7; D is perhaps TRBD1 (6 bases). Germline assignment: CDR1 SEHNR and CDR2 FQNEAQ (reference sequence). The CDR3 has 17 amino acids. V was clipped by 2 bases and J by 3 bases, with 20 bases between them.

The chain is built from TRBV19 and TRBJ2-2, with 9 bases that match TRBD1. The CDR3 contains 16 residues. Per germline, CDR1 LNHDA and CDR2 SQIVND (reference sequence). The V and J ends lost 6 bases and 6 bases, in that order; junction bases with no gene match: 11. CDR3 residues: CASSQPGTGLPGELFF. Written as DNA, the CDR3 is TGTGCCAGTAGCCAACCCGGGACAGGGTTGCCCGGGGAGCTGTTTTTT.

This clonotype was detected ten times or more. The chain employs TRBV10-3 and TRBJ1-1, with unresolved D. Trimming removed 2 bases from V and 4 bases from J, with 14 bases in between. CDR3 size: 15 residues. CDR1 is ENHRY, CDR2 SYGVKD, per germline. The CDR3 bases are TGTGCCATCAGTGAGATGCTCCTTGACGGCACTGAAGCTTTCTTT. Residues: CAISEMLLDGTEAFF.

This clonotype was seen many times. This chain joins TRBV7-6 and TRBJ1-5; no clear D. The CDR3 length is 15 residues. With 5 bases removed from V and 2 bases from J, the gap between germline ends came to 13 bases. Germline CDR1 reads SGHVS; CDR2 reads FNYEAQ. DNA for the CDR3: TGTGCCAGCAGCCCAGATACTTTGGGCAATCAGCCCCAGCATTTT. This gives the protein CASSPDTLGNQPQHF.

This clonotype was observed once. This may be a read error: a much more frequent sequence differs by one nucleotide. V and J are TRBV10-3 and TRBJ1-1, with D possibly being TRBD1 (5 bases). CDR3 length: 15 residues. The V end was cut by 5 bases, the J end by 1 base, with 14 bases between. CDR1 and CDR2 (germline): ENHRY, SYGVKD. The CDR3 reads CAISLGAAQNTEAFF. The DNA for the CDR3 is TGTGCCATCAGTCTTGGGGCAGCACAGAACACTGAAGCTTTCTTT.

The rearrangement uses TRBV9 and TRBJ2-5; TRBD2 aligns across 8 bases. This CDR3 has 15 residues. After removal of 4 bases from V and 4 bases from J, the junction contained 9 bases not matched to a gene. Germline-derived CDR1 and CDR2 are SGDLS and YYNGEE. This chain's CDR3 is CASSLRSGSGETQYF. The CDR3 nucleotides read TGTGCCAGCAGCCTCAGAAGCGGGAGCGGAGAGACCCAGTACTTC.